The clone carrying this T cell receptor (beta chain) has just a few counts. Each CDR3 protein gets one entry after TCRdb re-called the reads with MiXCR. The sample records under 200,000 distinct CDR3 sequences, 17% being singletons. This record belongs to a study of T cell repertoires in cytomegalovirus infection. The CDR3 runs to 19 residues. With 5 bases clipped from V and 5 bases from J, the junction kept 23 bases outside the gene matches. The V gene's germline CDR1 is MGHDK and CDR2 SYGVNS. This receptor was identified in a human donor in good health (CMV status not recorded). Some clones in this sample may be carry-over from other donors' samples. Material for sequencing was CD8+ T cells from PBMCs. The chain has TRBV25-1 and TRBJ1-1, with 7 positions matching TRBD1. The CDR3 sequence: CASSLTRDSKTARRTEAFF. DNA of the CDR3: TGTGCCAGCAGTCTTACCCGGGACAGCAAGACCGCCCGCCGGACTGAAGCTTTCTTT.